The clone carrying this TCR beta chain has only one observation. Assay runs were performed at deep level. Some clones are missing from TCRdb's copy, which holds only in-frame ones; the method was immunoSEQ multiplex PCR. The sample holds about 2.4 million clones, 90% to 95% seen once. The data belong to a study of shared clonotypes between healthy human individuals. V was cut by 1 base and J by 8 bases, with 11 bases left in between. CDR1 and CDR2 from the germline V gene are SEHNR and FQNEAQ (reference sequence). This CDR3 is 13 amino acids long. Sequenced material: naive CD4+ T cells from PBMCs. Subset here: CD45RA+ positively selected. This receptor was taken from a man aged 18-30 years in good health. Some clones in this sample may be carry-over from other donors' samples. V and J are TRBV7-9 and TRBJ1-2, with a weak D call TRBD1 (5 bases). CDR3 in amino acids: CASSLVEGQGYTF. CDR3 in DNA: TGTGCCAGCAGCTTAGTAGAGGGGCAGGGCTACACCTTC.